The sequence of this TCR beta chain was determined in a study of beta chain features in type 1 diabetes. General study results and limits: Among type 1 diabetes patients, VDJ junctions had fewer insertions and more deletions. The naive, central memory and Treg TCRB repertoires of patients appeared to be more similar to one another than those of healthy donors.

The authors reverse transcribed all of the isolated RNA, so sequencing captured expressed TCRB transcripts. Data came from immunoSEQ multiplex PCR; TCRdb stores just in-frame clones and leaves some out. Counted here are approximately 140,000 clones, approximately 52% occurring once; the ten biggest clones make up around 0.45%. The ends were cut back, 4 bases at V and 7 bases at J, with 19 bases in the middle. Germline-derived CDR1 and CDR2 are LNHDA and SQIVND (reference sequence). The CDR3 is 15 residues long. This clone showed up just once. Its specificity is not known. This receptor was taken from a man aged 18 to 35 in good health. The source material was Tregs from blood. The chain is built from TRBV19 and TRBJ1-2; no firm D call. The chain's CDR3 is CASSTRLSQSRGYTF. The CDR3 DNA follows: TGTGCCAGTAGTACCCGTCTCTCTCAATCGCGTGGCTACACCTTC.